This TCR beta chain was observed in a study of early T cells in non-severe SARS-CoV-2 infection. Study overall: Sequencing of bulk RNA from unsorted whole blood was done, without chain pairing.

TCRdb recomputed calls from the 5' RACE reads with MiXCR, one row per CDR3 protein. In the table there are fewer than 40,000 distinct CDR3 sequences, 5% to 7% of which are singletons. Germline loops: CDR1 MDHEN, CDR2 SYDVKM. CDR3 length: 12 residues. The ends were cut back, 5 bases at V and 15 bases at J, with 17 bases in the middle. This clonotype appeared many times. The sequence was obtained from an adult who was a healthcare worker with PCR-confirmed SARS-CoV-2 infection or an uninfected control (not recorded which). The chain carries TRBV28 and TRBJ2-1; the D is unclear. Sequencing was done on a sample of whole blood. The CDR3 sequence is CASSTIRTDVFF. The CDR3 DNA sequence: TGTGCCAGCAGTACCATCAGGACGGACGTGTTCTTC.